These 25 T cell receptor beta chains came from one sample sequenced in a study of Graves' ophthalmopathy and Graves' hyperthyroidism. Investigators amplified TCR beta CDR3 regions from RNA transcripts. The authors performed first-round RT-PCR with HTBI primers and then a second-round multiplex PCR. TCRdb reprocessed the multiplex PCR reads via MiXCR and lists one record per CDR3 protein. The sample shows about 390,000 distinct CDR3 sequences, approximately 15% of them seen only once. The source material was peripheral blood. These receptors were collected from a woman younger than 30 with stable Graves' hyperthyroidism.

This clonotype was detected ten times or more. This rearrangement joins TRBV20-1 to TRBJ2-2; TRBD1 might be the D (8 bases). The CDR3 consists of 14 residues. Germline V CDR1 and CDR2: DFQATT, SNEGSKA (reference sequence). The V end lost 2 bases, the J end lost 4 bases, and 11 bases lay between the germline ends. CDR3 in DNA: TGCAGTGCTAGAACAGGGGGGGCCACCGGGGAGCTGTTTTTT. This translates into CSARTGGATGELFF.

This rearrangement joins TRBV27 to TRBJ1-6; no clear D gene. Germline CDR1 and CDR2: MNHEY and SMNVEV (reference sequence). The CDR3 runs 13 residues. Trimming left V 3 bases short and J 7 bases short, with 7 bases between. This chain's CDR3 is CASSFQENSPLHF. In nucleotides, the CDR3 is TGTGCCAGCAGTTTTCAAGAGAATTCACCCCTCCACTTT.

This clonotype has at least ten counts. At one boundary the junction diverges from the germline segment, which might be a read error. This chain uses TRBV7-9 with TRBJ2-7, with 8 bases that match TRBD1. The CDR3 is made up of 12 amino acids. CDR1 is SEHNR and CDR2 is FQNEAQ in the germline V gene (reference sequence). The CDR3 is CASSFRDRQRDF. DNA for the CDR3: TGTGCCAGCAGCTTCCGGGACAGGCAAAGGGACTTC. Based on the CDR3 plus reference TRBV7-9 and TRBJ2-7, the full variable domain is DTGVSQNPRHKITKRGQNVTFRCDPISEHNRLYWYRQTLGQGPEFLTYFQNEAQLEKSRLLSDRFSAERPKGSFSTLEIQRTEQGDSAMYLCASSFRDRQRDFGPGTRLTVT.

At least ten counts were recorded for this clonotype. The chain combines TRBV12-3 or TRBV12-4 with TRBJ2-2, with D possibly matching TRBD2 (6 bases). CDR3 length: 13 amino acids. With 6 bases removed from V and 3 bases from J, the gap between germline ends came to 8 bases. CDR3 nucleotide sequence: TGTGCCAGCAGGGGGACTTACACCGGGGAGCTGTTTTTT. The encoded protein is CASRGTYTGELFF.

A word on this clonotype: Sequence at one end of the junction differs from germline and may be a read error. The V gene is TRBV6-2 or TRBV6-3, the J gene TRBJ2-7; 8 positions agree with TRBD2. This CDR3 contains 13 residues. Germline-derived CDR1 and CDR2 are MNHEY and SVGEGT. The CDR3 nucleotides are TGCGCCAGCAGTGACGCCCCGGGGGGGGAGCAGTACTTC. Protein product: CASSDAPGGEQYF.

This clonotype was observed at least ten times. V is TRBV6-1 and J is TRBJ2-7; no clear D gene. Germline lookup yields CDR1 MNHNS and CDR2 SASEGT. V lost 1 base to trimming and J lost 2 bases, with 6 bases between them. This CDR3 is 13 amino acids long. The CDR3, as DNA: TGTGCCAGCAGTGAAGGACATACCTACGAGCAGTACTTC. Protein sequence: CASSEGHTYEQYF.

There are many counts of this clonotype. The rearrangement links TRBV6-1 to TRBJ1-3; D remains ambiguous. Trimming removed 6 bases at V and 0 bases at J, with 12 bases between. CDR1 is MNHNS, CDR2 SASEGT, per germline. The CDR3 is 15 amino acids. CDR3 in DNA: TGTGCCAGCAGCTCGACCACCTACTCTGGAAACACCATATATTTT. Translation gives CASSSTTYSGNTIYF.

This clonotype showed up many times. The junction departs from germline at one end; a sequencing error may be responsible. The J gene is TRBJ2-7, the V gene TRBV28, with D perhaps TRBD1 (8 bases). The CDR3 spans 13 residues. Germline V gene data show CDR1 as MDHEN and CDR2 as SYDVKM. The CDR3 bases are TGTGTCAGCAGTTTACAGGGGGGGAGCGAGCAGTACTTC. Its protein is CVSSLQGGSEQYF.

This clonotype was seen at least ten times. The chain couples TRBV12-3 or TRBV12-4 to TRBJ1-5, with D possibly being TRBD1 (5 bases). The CDR3 covers 13 residues. Trimming took off 6 bases at V and 4 bases at J, with 10 bases between the two ends. The CDR3 bases are TGTGCCAGCAGGAGATCAGGGAATCAGCCCCAGCATTTT. Translated, it gives CASRRSGNQPQHF.

This clonotype was seen many times. It may be a read error: a sequence one base away is much more abundant. The CDR3 ends on some other residue instead of the conserved phenylalanine or tryptophan, so this is likely a read error. The CDR3 region has the DNA TGTGCCAGCAGCACGCAGGGGGGCGAAGCTTTCCTT. Amino acids: CASSTQGGEAFL. The chain joins TRBV9 to TRBJ1-1; 7 bases map to TRBD1. The germline gives CDR1 SGDLS, CDR2 YYNGEE. The CDR3 is made up of 12 amino acids. The junction had 5 bases not matched to a gene; V was cut back by 4 bases and J by 8 bases.

Notes on this clonotype: A much larger clone sits a single nucleotide away, making a read error possible. The chain carries TRBV19 and TRBJ2-7, with D unclear. Germline assignment: CDR1 LNHDA and CDR2 SQIVND (reference sequence). The CDR3 runs 14 residues. CDR3 in amino acids: CACRRPGPFYEQYF. CDR3 sequence (DNA): TGTGCCTGTAGAAGACCGGGCCCCTTCTACGAGCAGTACTTC.

This clonotype was seen a handful of times. The rearrangement uses TRBV27 and TRBJ2-5; 10 bases map to TRBD2. The junction had 21 bases not matched to a gene; V was cut back by 3 bases and J by 2 bases. The CDR3 contains 21 residues. The germline CDR1 and CDR2 sequences are MNHEY and SMNVEV (reference sequence). The CDR3 DNA sequence: TGTGCCAGCAGTTTGGTTCCTGGGGCTAGCGGGGGCCCGACGAGACAAGAGACCCAGTACTTC. Its protein product is CASSLVPGASGGPTRQETQYF.

This clonotype was observed at least ten times. The chain couples TRBV6-2 or TRBV6-3 to TRBJ1-1; TRBD1 matches 10 bases. V was clipped by 2 bases and J by 4 bases; unmatched bases: 7. CDR1 is MNHEY, CDR2 SVGEGT, per germline. This CDR3 contains 16 residues. The CDR3 bases are TGTGCCAGCAGTTACCTCCGGGACAGGGGATTCACTGAAGCTTTCTTT. The encoded protein is CASSYLRDRGFTEAFF.

The chain carries TRBV12-3 or TRBV12-4 and TRBJ1-1; TRBD1 matches 7 bases. This CDR3 region has 15 residues. Trimming took 5 bases from V and 1 from J; bases not matched to a gene: 7. The CDR3, as DNA: TGTGCCAGCAGTCCAGACAGGGTAGGGAACACTGAAGCTTTCTTT. Translation gives CASSPDRVGNTEAFF.

This clonotype was seen many times. The chain links TRBV29-1 to TRBJ1-1, with TRBD1 identical over 7 bases. Germline loops: CDR1 SQVTM, CDR2 ANQGSEA. V shed 2 bases, J shed 3 bases, and the junction held 6 bases outside the gene matches. The CDR3 is 14 residues long. The CDR3 region has the DNA TGCAGCGTTGAACCCGTCAGGGGGGACACTGAAGCTTTCTTT. Amino acid sequence: CSVEPVRGDTEAFF.

This clonotype was seen at least ten times. The rearrangement joins TRBV24-1 to TRBJ2-2; a possible D gene is TRBD1 (6 bases). CDR1 and CDR2 (germline): KGHDR, SFDVKD. The CDR3 length is 12 residues. DNA of the CDR3: TGTGCAACAGGGAAGGCCACCGGGGAGCTGTTTTTT. It codes for CATGKATGELFF.

This clonotype was picked up many times. The genes are TRBV14 and TRBJ1-1; D is perhaps TRBD1 (6 bases). With 1 base removed from V and 10 bases from J, the gap between germline ends came to 13 bases. Germline-derived CDR1 and CDR2 are SGHDN and FVKESK. The CDR3 is made up of 13 amino acids. Here the CDR3 reads CASSQVQDRRAFF. For the CDR3, the DNA is TGTGCCAGCAGCCAAGTTCAAGACAGGCGAGCTTTCTTT.

This clonotype showed up many times. The V and J genes are TRBV10-3 and TRBJ1-5, with D possibly being TRBD1 (5 bases). V shed 2 bases and J shed 4 bases, with 9 bases lying between them. CDR1 and CDR2 (germline): ENHRY, SYGVKD. The CDR3 sequence is 14 residues long. CDR3 protein: CAISERDVNQPQHF. The CDR3 nucleotides read TGTGCCATCAGTGAGCGGGACGTAAATCAGCCCCAGCATTTT.

The sample holds a few counts of this clonotype. A much larger clone sits a single nucleotide away, making a read error possible. No conserved phenylalanine or tryptophan is present at the end of the CDR3, so a read error is the likely explanation. This sequence joins TRBV7-7 and TRBJ2-2; 8 bases align to TRBD2. CDR3 length: 14 residues. Germline V gives CDR1 SSHAT, CDR2 FNYEAQ (reference sequence). Unmatched junction bases numbered 7, after V lost 11 bases and J lost 2 bases. CDR3 sequence: CAVASGFNTGELFL. CDR3 nucleotide sequence: TGTGCCGTCGCTAGCGGGTTTAACACCGGGGAGCTGTTTTTG.

The CDR3 spells CASSPGQRETQYF. The CDR3 region has the DNA TGCGCCAGCAGCCCGGGACAGCGGGAGACCCAGTACTTC. The chain links TRBV5-1 to TRBJ2-5, with TRBD1 identical over 7 bases. The trim removed 4 bases at V and 5 bases at J, leaving 5 bases unmatched. This CDR3 contains 13 residues. Germline V gene lookup returns CDR1 SGHRS and CDR2 YFSETQ.

The table lists this clonotype with many counts. This chain connects TRBV6-2 or TRBV6-3 to TRBJ2-7, with 7 bases identical to TRBD1. Germline V gene data show CDR1 as MNHEY and CDR2 as SVGEGT. The CDR3 sequence is 15 residues long. Trimming at V came to 6 bases and at J to 0 bases, leaving 8 bases not matched to a gene. The CDR3 spells CASRDPGQYSYEQYF. CDR3 in DNA: TGTGCCAGCAGGGATCCGGGACAGTACTCCTACGAGCAGTACTTC.

This clonotype was counted at least ten times. The chain is built from TRBV11-2 and TRBJ2-2; D is ambiguous. This CDR3 region has 12 residues. The V end was cut by 7 bases, the J end by 6 bases, with 9 bases between. Germline V gene sequence: CDR1 SGHAT, CDR2 FQNNGV. The CDR3 here is CASTTYPGELFF. The CDR3 nucleotides read TGTGCCAGCACTACCTACCCCGGGGAGCTGTTTTTT.

This clonotype came up many times. The chain couples TRBV6-5 to TRBJ2-5; 7 bases agree with TRBD1. V gave up 2 bases and J gave up 5 bases; unmatched junction bases: 11. Per germline, CDR1 MNHEY and CDR2 SVGAGI. The CDR3 spans 16 residues. CDR3 amino acids: CASSYLQTGVGETQYF. In DNA form, the CDR3 reads TGTGCCAGCAGTTACCTGCAAACAGGGGTAGGGGAGACCCAGTACTTC.

This clonotype was counted a few times. This may come from a read error, since a much larger clone is one base off. The chain links TRBV27 to TRBJ1-1, with a tentative D call TRBD1 (5 bases). Trimming cost V 1 base and J 6 bases, with 18 bases left between them. The CDR3 extends over 16 amino acids. Germline V CDR1 and CDR2: MNHEY, SMNVEV (reference sequence). CDR3 coding DNA: TGTGCCAGCAGTTTATACCCCCAGGGAGGAGGCGCTGAAGCTTTCTTT. Residues: CASSLYPQGGGAEAFF.

The V and J genes are TRBV5-1 and TRBJ1-2; no clear D gene. Germline lookup yields CDR1 SGHRS and CDR2 YFSETQ. The CDR3 is 15 residues long. Trimming shortened V by 0 bases and J by 6 bases, and 15 bases separated the two germline ends. The CDR3 spells CASSLAADGTDGYTF. The CDR3, as DNA: TGCGCCAGCAGCTTGGCGGCGGACGGTACGGATGGCTACACCTTC.